Each of the 7 T cell receptor beta chains below was sequenced from the same sample in a study of shared clonotypes between healthy human individuals. Assay: immunoSEQ multiplex PCR; the TCRdb copy retains only in-frame clones and omits some. The profile shows about 2.3 million clones, approximately 93% of them singletons. Sequencing was performed on naive CD4+ T cells from PBMCs. Documented subset: CD45RA+ positively selected. These TCRs come from a man aged 18 to 35 in good health. Some clones in this sample may be carry-over from other donors' samples.

The chain carries TRBV2 and TRBJ1-5; D not resolved. The germline V and J ends were trimmed by 7 bases and 1 base, with 8 bases remaining between them. Per germline, CDR1 SNHLY and CDR2 FYNNEI. The CDR3 has 13 residues. The DNA of the CDR3 is TGTGCCAGCACCCCCGAAAGCAATCAGCCCCAGCATTTT. Amino acid sequence: CASTPESNQPQHF.

This clone showed up just once. This sequence joins TRBV29-1 and TRBJ1-1; D perhaps matches TRBD1 (5 bases). The V end lost 5 bases, the J end lost 5 bases, and 12 bases lay between the germline ends. The CDR3 loop spans 12 amino acids. Germline V lookup: CDR1 SQVTM, CDR2 ANQGSEA. For the CDR3, the DNA is TGCAGCGTTTCCAGGGATGGTACTGAAGCTTTCTTT. This sequence encodes CSVSRDGTEAFF.

This clone appeared once. V is TRBV6-5 and J is TRBJ2-7, with TRBD1 matching 8 bases. The CDR3 spans 15 residues. The V and J ends lost 6 bases and 6 bases, in that order; junction bases with no gene match: 13. CDR1 MNHEY and CDR2 SVGAGI come from the germline V gene. CDR3 sequence reads: CASSRQGTTIFEQYF. Here the CDR3 DNA reads TGTGCCAGCAGCCGACAGGGGACCACAATCTTCGAGCAGTACTTC.

The rearrangement links TRBV29-1 to TRBJ1-3; D is ambiguous. The V and J ends lost 5 bases and 0 bases respectively, with 14 bases between them. CDR3 length equals 15 residues. Germline CDR1 is SQVTM and CDR2 is ANQGSEA. The CDR3 DNA is TGCAGCGTTTTTACGGGCACCTACTCTGGAAACACCATATATTTT. Protein: CSVFTGTYSGNTIYF.

The J gene is TRBJ2-1, the V gene TRBV6-1; maybe TRBD1 (6 bases). Germline V lookup: CDR1 MNHNS, CDR2 SASEGT. The V end lost 7 bases, the J end lost 4 bases, and 14 bases lay between the germline ends. The CDR3 loop spans 14 amino acids. The DNA for the CDR3 is TGTGCCAGCACCCCGCAGGGGCCGTACAATGAGCAGTTCTTC. Protein sequence: CASTPQGPYNEQFF.

The chain links TRBV19 to TRBJ2-4, with TRBD2 matching 8 bases. CDR1 and CDR2 from the germline V gene are LNHDA and SQIVND (reference sequence). The CDR3 runs 15 residues. V gave up 9 bases and J gave up 6 bases; unmatched junction bases: 13. The CDR3 DNA follows: TGTGCCAGAGGAAGCGGGAGAGGGATAAGAAACATTCAGTACTTC. This encodes CARGSGRGIRNIQYF.

The chain uses TRBV7-3 and TRBJ2-1; D is perhaps TRBD1 (6 bases). V lost 4 bases to trimming and J lost 10 bases, with 11 bases between them. The CDR3 is made up of 12 amino acids. CDR1 is SGHTA, CDR2 FQGTGA, per germline. The chain's CDR3 is CASSSFDREQFF. As DNA, the CDR3 is TGTGCCAGCAGCTCGTTCGACAGGGAGCAGTTCTTC.